Each of the 15 T cell receptor beta chains below was sequenced from the same sample in a study of cytomegalovirus exposure and HLA in healthy donors. The PCR employed 60 Vbeta primers together with 13 Jbeta primers. TCRdb's table, derived via immunoSEQ multiplex PCR, lists solely in-frame clones and lacks some. The sample contains some 65,000 clones, 70% to 85% of which appear only once. Material for sequencing was PBMCs. The receptors shown here come from a girl aged 5-17 years in good health and CMV-seropositive.

The rearrangement uses TRBV7-9 and TRBJ2-4; D perhaps matches TRBD1 (7 bases). CDR3 length: 16 residues. Germline V CDR1 and CDR2: SEHNR, FQNEAQ (reference sequence). V was pared by 5 bases and J by 0 bases, with 14 bases between. The CDR3 is CASSRGTVLAKNIQYF. CDR3 coding DNA: TGTGCCAGCAGCCGGGGGACAGTACTAGCCAAAAACATTCAGTACTTC.

The chain has TRBV4-1 and TRBJ2-5; 7 bases agree with TRBD1. V lost 3 bases, J lost 5 bases, and 12 bases stayed unmatched. This CDR3 spans 16 amino acids. The germline gives CDR1 MGHRA, CDR2 YSYEKL. The CDR3 DNA is TGCGCCAGCAGCCACCGACAGGGTGCCTTGGGGGAGACCCAGTACTTC. Amino acids: CASSHRQGALGETQYF.

Comment on this clone: This specimen includes other DNA sequences encoding the same CDR3. The J gene is TRBJ2-7, the V gene TRBV28; possibly TRBD2 for D (6 bases). This CDR3 is 13 amino acids long. Per the germline V gene, CDR1 is MDHEN and CDR2 is SYDVKM. Trimming took off 5 bases at V and 2 bases at J, with 10 bases between the two ends. The CDR3 nucleotides read TGTGCCAGCAGTACCGGGAGTACCTACGAGCAGTACTTC. It encodes CASSTGSTYEQYF.

In its sample, this clone was seen once. The V gene is TRBV10-3, the J gene TRBJ2-7, with D possibly being TRBD2 (5 bases). Trimming took off 2 bases at V and 12 bases at J, with 14 bases between the two ends. The CDR3 spans 12 residues. Per germline, CDR1 ENHRY and CDR2 SYGVKD. CDR3 sequence (DNA): TGTGCCATCAGTGAGCTAGGAGGTGAGAGGTACTTC. Translated, it gives CAISELGGERYF.

The chain couples TRBV28 to TRBJ1-1; D is undetermined. The CDR3 loop spans 11 amino acids. Germline V CDR1 and CDR2: MDHEN, SYDVKM. Trimming shortened V by 4 bases and J by 5 bases, and 5 bases separated the two germline ends. CDR3 DNA: TGTGCCAGCAGTTCCGTTACTGAAGCTTTCTTT. It translates to CASSSVTEAFF.

This clone came up a few times. CDR3 coding DNA: TGCGCCAGCAGCCAAGGGACTAGCGGGAGTAGGGGCGGAGAGACCCAGTACTTC. Its translation is CASSQGTSGSRGGETQYF. The chain employs TRBV4-1 and TRBJ2-5, with TRBD2 matching 13 bases. The V gene's germline CDR1 is MGHRA and CDR2 YSYEKL. The CDR3 spans 18 residues. J was trimmed by 4 bases and V by 1 base; bases with no gene match: 9.

The V gene is TRBV4-1, the J gene TRBJ2-5, with 7 nucleotides matching TRBD1. The V gene end was trimmed by 7 bases and the J gene end by 5 bases; junction bases not matched to a gene: 13. The V gene's germline CDR1 is MGHRA and CDR2 YSYEKL. This CDR3 is 15 amino acids long. As DNA, the CDR3 is TGCGCCAGCACCCAGGGGGACAGAGGCTGGGAGACCCAGTACTTC. It yields the protein CASTQGDRGWETQYF.

The V gene is TRBV7-2, the J gene TRBJ1-1, with TRBD1 matching over 7 bases. Trimming cost V 7 bases and J 4 bases; bases outside gene matches: 12. Germline values: CDR1 SGHTA, CDR2 FQGNSA. There are 15 residues in the CDR3. CDR3 sequence: CASTPDRRQGTEAFF. The CDR3 DNA reads as TGTGCCAGCACCCCAGACCGCCGACAGGGCACTGAAGCTTTCTTT.

The chain recombines TRBV18 with TRBJ1-4, with D unclear. CDR3 length: 12 amino acids. From germline, CDR1 is KGHSH and CDR2 LQKENI. V dropped 5 bases and J dropped 10 bases, with 11 bases sitting between them. DNA for the CDR3: TGTGCCAGCTCAACAACAGACATAAAACTGTTTTTT. Amino acids: CASSTTDIKLFF.

The chain couples TRBV7-6 to TRBJ2-3; 7 positions match TRBD2. Trimming removed 1 base from V and 2 bases from J; junction bases left unmatched: 3. Germline V gene sequence: CDR1 SGHVS, CDR2 FNYEAQ. CDR3 length: 15 residues. DNA of the CDR3: TGTGCCAGCAGCTTAGGGGGGGGATACACAGATACGCAGTATTTT. Translating it yields CASSLGGGYTDTQYF.

This chain joins TRBV6-6 and TRBJ2-1; D ambiguous. CDR1 MNHNY and CDR2 SVGAGI come from the germline V gene (reference sequence). V lost 5 bases, J lost 0 bases, and 11 bases lay in between. This CDR3 spans 15 amino acids. The CDR3 region is CASSPRTSSYNEQFF. Written as DNA, the CDR3 is TGTGCCAGCAGTCCCCGCACCAGCTCCTACAATGAGCAGTTCTTC.

The chain uses TRBV7-9 and TRBJ1-2; D perhaps matches TRBD1 (5 bases). Germline V lookup: CDR1 SEHNR, CDR2 FQNEAQ (reference sequence). The CDR3 is made up of 15 amino acids. The V and J ends lost 5 bases and 3 bases respectively, with 16 bases between them. The CDR3 reads CASSLETGDYYGYTF. The CDR3 DNA reads TGTGCCAGCAGCCTAGAAACAGGAGACTACTATGGCTACACCTTC.

CDR3 protein: CASSSTGTGSYEQYF. The CDR3 coding sequence is TGTGCCAGCAGCTCGACCGGGACAGGCTCCTACGAGCAGTACTTC. This chain joins TRBV7-9 and TRBJ2-7; 8 bases are shared with TRBD1. CDR3 length equals 15 residues. Trimming took 4 bases from V and 0 from J; bases not matched to a gene: 5. Germline V gene lookup returns CDR1 SEHNR and CDR2 FQNEAQ (reference sequence).

The V call is TRBV30, the J call TRBJ2-3, with 7 bases that match TRBD1. J lost 2 bases, V lost 7 bases, and 15 bases had no gene match. The CDR3 loop spans 16 amino acids. CDR1 and CDR2 (germline): GTSNPN, SVGIG (reference sequence). The CDR3 bases are TGTGCCTCGGAGGTTAAGACAGGGCCTTTCACAGATACGCAGTATTTT. This codes for CASEVKTGPFTDTQYF.

The chain couples TRBV7-9 to TRBJ2-3; 11 bases align to TRBD2. V dropped 4 bases and J dropped 6; count of bases not matched to a gene: 6. Germline CDR1 reads SEHNR; CDR2 reads FQNEAQ (reference sequence). The CDR3 is 15 amino acids. Here the CDR3 DNA reads TGTGCCAGCAGCTCCCTTAGCGGGAGGGGCGATACGCAGTATTTT. It yields the protein CASSSLSGRGDTQYF. The whole variable domain, filled in from reference TRBV7-9 and TRBJ2-3, reads DTGVSQNPRHKITKRGQNVTFRCDPISEHNRLYWYRQTLGQGPEFLTYFQNEAQLEKSRLLSDRFSAERPKGSFSTLEIQRTEQGDSAMYLCASSSLSGRGDTQYFGPGTRLTVL.